These 13 T cell receptor beta chains were sequenced from one sample in a study of blood T cell repertoires in COVID-19. Profiling relied on immunoSEQ multiplex PCR, and the TCRdb table lists in-frame clones only, not all of them. The table shows fewer than 40,000 clones, with around 90% occurring only once. The sequencing sample was made of peripheral blood. The receptors originated from a man between 60 and 75 years old with active COVID-19.

J is TRBJ1-4 and V is TRBV4-3, with a tentative D call TRBD1 (5 bases). Trimming removed 1 base at V and 6 bases at J, with 21 bases between. Germline V lookup: CDR1 LGHNA, CDR2 YSLEER. The CDR3 extends over 18 amino acids. This chain's CDR3 is CASSQADPRWGLDEKLFF. Here the CDR3 DNA reads TGCGCCAGCAGCCAAGCCGACCCCAGGTGGGGCTTGGATGAAAAACTGTTTTTT.

This clone was counted between two and nine times. The genes are TRBV6-2 or TRBV6-3 and TRBJ2-7; D remains unclear. Germline V CDR1 and CDR2: MNHEY, SVGEGT. The CDR3 totals 13 residues. V was cut by 5 bases and J by 9 bases, with 17 bases left in between. The DNA of the CDR3 is TGTGCCAGCAGTACAAATGACATTCCCGGGCAGTACTTC. Translation: CASSTNDIPGQYF.

The table lists this clone with a count of one. This chain uses TRBV2 with TRBJ2-7, with TRBD2 identical over 7 bases. CDR3 size: 15 residues. V lost 5 bases and J lost 0; bases outside the gene matches: 7. The V gene's germline CDR1 is SNHLY and CDR2 FYNNEI. CDR3 bases: TGTGCCAGCAGTCCTGGCGGGGGTATCTCCTACGAGCAGTACTTC. It yields the protein CASSPGGGISYEQYF.

This chain joins TRBV27 and TRBJ1-2; D perhaps matches TRBD1 (6 bases). The CDR3 extends over 14 amino acids. Trimming cost V 3 bases and J 5 bases, with 13 bases left between them. Per germline, CDR1 MNHEY and CDR2 SMNVEV (reference sequence). The DNA of the CDR3 is TGTGCCAGCAGTTTGGGGGGGCCAGGGTATGGCTACACCTTC. Amino acids: CASSLGGPGYGYTF.

This chain links TRBV5-6 with TRBJ2-7; D is possibly TRBD1 (6 bases). The CDR3 runs to 15 residues. Germline-derived CDR1 and CDR2 are SGHDT and YYEEEE. The V end was cut by 2 bases, the J end by 5 bases, with 17 bases between. CDR3 coding DNA: TGTGCCAGCAGCTTATACAGGGTGATAATAGACGAGCAGTACTTC. Amino acids: CASSLYRVIIDEQYF.

This clone occurred a few times. V gene TRBV9 combines with J gene TRBJ2-2; 11 bases map to TRBD2. Germline loops: CDR1 SGDLS, CDR2 YYNGEE. This CDR3 contains 16 residues. V dropped 3 bases and J dropped 3; count of bases not matched to a gene: 4. The CDR3 region is CASSALSGGDTGELFF. For the CDR3, the DNA is TGTGCCAGCAGCGCCCTTAGCGGGGGGGACACCGGGGAGCTGTTTTTT.

DNA for the CDR3: TGTGCCAGCAGCTCTCCTGAGCGAGCTACGCAGTATTTT. Amino acid sequence: CASSSPERATQYF. V is TRBV5-4 and J is TRBJ2-3; D call uncertain. V was shortened by 3 bases and J by 8 bases, with 13 bases between the two germline ends. Germline V gene data show CDR1 as SGHNT and CDR2 as YYREEE (reference sequence). The CDR3 has 13 amino acids.

V gene TRBV28 combines with J gene TRBJ1-4, with 7 bases fitting TRBD1. CDR3 length: 14 amino acids. The germline V gene has CDR1 MDHEN and CDR2 SYDVKM. V lost 5 bases to trimming and J lost 7 bases; unmatched junction nucleotides: 7. The CDR3 is CASSETGAGEKLFF. CDR3 DNA sequence: TGTGCCAGCAGTGAAACAGGGGCGGGTGAAAAACTGTTTTTT.

The chain combines TRBV20-1 with TRBJ1-2, with D hard to call. The CDR3 loop spans 10 amino acids. Germline values: CDR1 DFQATT, CDR2 SNEGSKA (reference sequence). The DNA for the CDR3 is TGCAGCGGTCATAACTATGGCTACACCTTC. Translated, it gives CSGHNYGYTF.

The genes are TRBV29-1 and TRBJ2-1; 11 bases are a match to TRBD1. From germline, CDR1 is SQVTM and CDR2 ANQGSEA. J was trimmed by 4 bases and V by 3 bases; bases with no gene match: 5. This CDR3 has 15 residues. The CDR3 is CSVEGTGGFYNEQFF. The DNA for the CDR3 is TGCAGCGTTGAGGGGACAGGGGGTTTTTACAATGAGCAGTTCTTC.

V usage is TRBV7-3 and J usage is TRBJ2-3, with D possibly matching TRBD2 (6 bases). There are 15 residues in the CDR3. Germline V gives CDR1 SGHTA, CDR2 FQGTGA. The V gene lost 5 bases and the J gene lost 3 bases, with 15 bases spanning the gap. CDR3 residues: CASSPDRGRTDTQYF. CDR3 DNA sequence: TGTGCCAGCAGCCCGGACCGGGGGAGGACAGATACGCAGTATTTT. Full variable domain (rest looked up from reference TRBV7-3 and TRBJ2-3): GAGVSQTPSNKVTEKGKYVELRCDPISGHTALYWYRQSLGQGPEFLIYFQGTGAADDSGLPNDRFFAVRPEGSVSTLKIQRTERGDSAVYLCASSPDRGRTDTQYFGPGTRLTVL.

The chain carries TRBV11-3 and TRBJ2-7; 8 bases fit TRBD1. There are 17 residues in the CDR3. Germline lookup yields CDR1 SGHNT and CDR2 YENEEA. Unmatched junction bases numbered 16, after V lost 4 bases and J lost 5 bases. The CDR3 region has the DNA TGTGCCAGCAGCTCCGAAAGGTCAGGGGGCGCGGTAGACGAGCAGTACTTC. Protein: CASSSERSGGAVDEQYF.

This clone was observed once. V and J are TRBV21-1 and TRBJ1-5. TRBV21-1 is designated a pseudogene. The CDR3 has 17 amino acids. The chain's CDR3 is CASRTRPGDMGNQPQHF. Written as DNA, the CDR3 is TGTGCCAGCCGTACGCGACCCGGAGATATGGGCAATCAGCCCCAGCATTTT.